This T cell receptor (beta chain) came from a study of blood T cells in healthy people across ages. Study-level background: About one barcoded beta molecule was captured per two T cells (by template switching). Study-level results: TCR beta diversity, measured per million T cells, fell in a roughly linear way with age. Greater diversity and more naive CD4+ cells were seen in long-lived donors than in aged donors.

The authors ran a second PCR of about 6 to 12 cycles using a sample-barcoded 5' primer and a J-beta primer mix. TCRdb passed the 5' RACE reads through MiXCR, listing each CDR3 protein once. Of about a million distinct CDR3 sequences listed, just over 50% were seen once; the top ten hold about a fifth. The CDR3 loop spans 16 amino acids. CDR1 and CDR2 (germline): ENHRY, SYGVKD. Notes on this clonotype: What it binds is unknown.

Sequencing was done on a sample of blood. This receptor was obtained from a woman aged 60-75 years in good health. The chain couples TRBV10-3 to TRBJ2-5; D ambiguous. The J call is doubtful: the DNA matches TRBJ2-7 better. The chain's CDR3 is CAILDPIATRPYEQYF. The DNA for the CDR3 is TGTGCCATCCTAGACCCTATTGCGACCAGGCCCTACGAGCAGTACTTC.